These 15 T cell receptor beta chains were all obtained from the same sample, sequenced in a study of blood T cells in healthy people across ages. Primers used in a second PCR of about 6 to 11 cycles were a sample-barcoded 5' primer and a J-beta primer mix. Each CDR3 protein is one row after TCRdb ran MiXCR on the 5' RACE reads. The sample contains about 1.7 million distinct CDR3 sequences, 25% to 30% of which appear only once. Sequences were obtained from blood. These receptors were taken from a woman younger than 45 in good health.

The chain joins TRBV12-3 or TRBV12-4 to TRBJ1-4; maybe TRBD1 (6 bases). The CDR3 runs 15 residues. Deletions cut 6 bases from V and 6 bases from J, with 17 bases between. The CDR3 DNA reads as TGTGCCAGCAGCTACAACAGGGACTCCGATGAAAAACTGTTTTTT. This sequence encodes CASSYNRDSDEKLFF.

J is TRBJ1-1 and V is TRBV28; D gene uncertain. The germline CDR1 and CDR2 sequences are MDHEN and SYDVKM. V was trimmed by 2 bases and J by 4 bases, leaving 8 bases between them. The CDR3 has 13 residues. In nucleotides, the CDR3 is TGTGCCAGCAGTTTAGTCGATGGCACTGAAGCTTTCTTT. It specifies CASSLVDGTEAFF.

This chain connects TRBV10-3 to TRBJ2-3; D remains unclear. The CDR3 is made up of 13 amino acids. Trimming removed 6 bases at V and 2 bases at J, with 9 bases between. Per germline, CDR1 ENHRY and CDR2 SYGVKD. The DNA of the CDR3 is TGTGCCATCAGCAGGCCAAACACAGATACGCAGTATTTT. Translation: CAISRPNTDTQYF.

The chain is built from TRBV12-3 or TRBV12-4 and TRBJ1-1; no clear D. The CDR3 covers 16 residues. Trimming removed 3 bases from V and 4 bases from J, with 18 bases in between. For the CDR3, the DNA is TGTGCCAGCAGTTTCCCCCTTGCAGGCGATTTCACTGAAGCTTTCTTT. This gives the protein CASSFPLAGDFTEAFF.

This clonotype was observed a few times. The chain carries TRBV6-9 and TRBJ1-4; no reliable D call. V lost 2 bases, J lost 5 bases, and 15 bases lay in between. This CDR3 region has 16 residues. The germline CDR1 and CDR2 sequences are MNHGY and SVAAGI. DNA for the CDR3: TGTGCCAGCAGTTATAGGGCGGACCTACCAAATGAAAAACTGTTTTTT. This gives the protein CASSYRADLPNEKLFF.

V and J are TRBV5-6 and TRBJ2-1; unclear D gene. Germline CDR1 SGHDT, CDR2 YYEEEE. The V and J ends lost 3 bases and 5 bases respectively, with 9 bases between them. This CDR3 contains 13 residues. CDR3 nucleotide sequence: TGTGCCAGCAGCTGGGGTAGGAACAATGAGCAGTTCTTC. Amino acid sequence: CASSWGRNNEQFF.

The V gene is TRBV6-1, the J gene TRBJ2-5; possibly TRBD1 for D (6 bases). This CDR3 contains 17 residues. The V end lost 0 bases, the J end lost 1 base, and 15 bases lay between the germline ends. Germline CDR1 reads MNHNS; CDR2 reads SASEGT. The chain's CDR3 is CASSEAWGTGRQETQYF. The CDR3 DNA reads TGTGCCAGCAGTGAAGCATGGGGTACAGGGCGCCAAGAGACCCAGTACTTC.

This clonotype was recorded many times. The chain employs TRBV3-1 and TRBJ2-5; D gene uncertain. Germline V CDR1 and CDR2: LGHDT, YNNKEL (reference sequence). The CDR3 runs 14 residues. V was cut by 0 bases and J by 5 bases, with 10 bases left in between. The CDR3 DNA reads as TGTGCCAGCAGCCAAGATGCAGGTTGGGAGACCCAGTACTTC. Protein product: CASSQDAGWETQYF.

V usage is TRBV19 and J usage is TRBJ1-5; no reliable D call. The germline gives CDR1 LNHDA, CDR2 SQIVND (reference sequence). The CDR3 contains 13 residues. The ends were cut back, 3 bases at V and 4 bases at J, with 7 bases in the middle. The CDR3 loop is CASSIEGNQPQHF. DNA of the CDR3: TGTGCCAGTAGTATCGAAGGAAATCAGCCCCAGCATTTT.

CDR3 sequence: CASSPVYGYTF. CDR3 coding DNA: TGTGCCAGCAGCCCTGTCTATGGCTACACCTTC. The chain combines TRBV11-2 with TRBJ1-2; unclear D gene. The V gene lost 5 bases and the J gene lost 4 bases, with 5 bases spanning the gap. Germline CDR1 SGHAT, CDR2 FQNNGV. CDR3 length: 11 amino acids. Based on the CDR3 plus reference TRBV11-2 and TRBJ1-2, the full variable domain is EAGVAQSPRYKIIEKRQSVAFWCNPISGHATLYWYQQILGQGPKLLIQFQNNGVVDDSQLPKDRFSAERLKGVDSTLKIQPAKLEDSAVYLCASSPVYGYTFGSGTRLTVV.

This clonotype showed up many times. J is TRBJ2-1 and V is TRBV7-2; 12 bases map to TRBD2. There are 14 residues in the CDR3. From germline, CDR1 is SGHTA and CDR2 FQGNSA. V lost 5 bases, J lost 8 bases, and 4 bases stayed unmatched. The CDR3 nucleotides read TGTGCCAGCAGCCGACTAGCGGGGGAGGATGAGCAGTTCTTC. This codes for CASSRLAGEDEQFF.

A few counts support this clonotype. The chain combines TRBV7-2 with TRBJ2-2; D is unclear. Germline loops: CDR1 SGHTA, CDR2 FQGNSA. Between the trimmed V and J ends, which lost 3 bases and 7 bases, there was a span of 9 bases. The CDR3 is 13 amino acids. The CDR3 DNA reads as TGTGCCAGCAGCTTGCCGTATGTCGGGGAGCTGTTTTTT. Protein sequence: CASSLPYVGELFF.

A few counts support this clonotype. This chain links TRBV12-3 or TRBV12-4 with TRBJ2-7; 9 nucleotides align to TRBD1. This CDR3 region has 14 residues. The trim removed 7 bases at V and 4 bases at J, leaving 8 bases unmatched. The CDR3 region has the DNA TGTGCCAGCACCGCCGGGACAGGGCCGTACGAGCAGTACTTC. Protein product: CASTAGTGPYEQYF.

This clonotype was detected only a few times. This chain links TRBV5-5 with TRBJ2-5; 8 bases line up with TRBD1. With 4 bases clipped from V and 5 bases from J, the junction kept 10 bases outside the gene matches. The CDR3 has 15 residues. Germline V lookup: CDR1 SGHKS, CDR2 YYEKEE (reference sequence). The CDR3 sequence is CASSPRTGMKETQYF. CDR3 bases: TGTGCCAGCAGCCCTCGGACAGGGATGAAGGAGACCCAGTACTTC.

This clonotype came up a few times. The chain joins TRBV7-9 to TRBJ2-3, with D possibly called TRBD1 or TRBD2 (5 bases each). Germline CDR1 and CDR2: SEHNR and FQNEAQ (reference sequence). Trimming removed 5 bases at V and 2 bases at J, with 14 bases between. This CDR3 is built from 15 residues. CDR3 DNA sequence: TGTGCCAGCAGCCCGGGCCGGGGCCTCACAGATACGCAGTATTTT. Residues: CASSPGRGLTDTQYF.